This T cell receptor (beta chain) came from a study of OX40 agonist ivuxolimab in advanced cancers. As for the study more broadly: The costimulatory receptor OX40 (CD134) was targeted by ivuxolimab, a fully human IgG2 agonistic monoclonal antibody. Intravenous ivuxolimab was administered to patients every 2 weeks at six dose levels: 0.01, 0.1, 0.3, 1.5, 3 and 10 mg/kg. Of the approximately 50 dose-escalation patients, hepatocellular carcinoma was present in 19, melanoma in roughly 15, renal cell carcinoma in 9 and head and neck cancer in 9. In the dose-escalation cohort, more than 75% of patients were male, and the mean age was approximately 64 years, with a range of about 23 to 90. Prior anti-PD-1, anti-PD-L1 or anti-CTLA-4 therapy was permitted, and checkpoint inhibitors had been received by roughly 40% of dose-escalation patients. Three dose-escalation patients achieved partial responses, one with hepatocellular carcinoma and two with cutaneous melanoma. The point of sequencing TCRbeta in the periphery was to test whether ivuxolimab changed TCR sequence diversity and drove clonal T-cell expansion. The paper covers the monotherapy dose-escalation part of the phase I ivuxolimab trial, which included N = 52 patients. Study-wide findings and limitations: Low levels of normalized T-cell clonal expansion were also seen in some patients who did not respond. After ivuxolimab, CD8+ T cells had more expanded clones than CD4+ T cells on average. At doses of 0.1 to 3.0 mg/kg, clonal expansion of both CD4+ and CD8+ blood T cells was observed from baseline to week 6. In the 0.1-3.0 mg/kg groups, partial responders were among the patients with the lowest normalized peripheral clonal expansion, particularly in CD8+ T cells. The antigen specificity of the peripheral T cells that underwent clonal expansion was not determined.

For sequencing of the TCRbeta CDR3 region, genomic DNA was extracted from the sorted cells. The immunoSEQ Assay was used to sequence the TCRbeta CDR3 regions. The immuneACCESS repertoire file appears here via TCRdb, limited to in-frame rearrangements. These files lack a portion of the clones; in checked studies, under half of the deficit traces to unresolved V genes, and the cause of the others is not known. The sample data list about 35,000 clones, and about 82% of these were observed just once. Clones ranked in the top ten supply 23% of the sample. Patients with autoimmune disease history or receiving systemic immunosuppression were excluded from the trial. In every dose cohort, peripheral blood was drawn for TCR sequencing at baseline, cycle 4 day 1, and cycle 7 day 1. The samples were drawn from a first-in-human, open-label, multicenter phase I dose-escalation trial of ivuxolimab. Adults with locally advanced or metastatic melanoma, renal cell, hepatocellular, or head and neck squamous cell carcinoma were enrolled in the trial. CD4+ and CD8+ T cells were sorted separately from peripheral blood before TCR sequencing.

The CDR3 measures 11 amino acids from cysteine to phenylalanine. The CDR3 DNA has 33 bases and is translated from base 1. The germline V gene gives CDR1 as LGHNA and CDR2 as YSLEER. V loses 4 bases of germline sequence and J loses 5 bases, and the interval between the two ends is 5 bases. A note on this clone: Its antigen target is currently unknown. No base quality information exists; no much larger clone differs at one position.

This TCR was recovered from an adult with an advanced solid tumor such as melanoma, head and neck, liver or kidney cancer. This specimen consisted of CD4+ or CD8+ T cells sorted from blood, obtained in a trial of the OX40 agonist ivuxolimab. Recombination connected TRBV4-3 to TRBJ2-5; the D gene is possibly TRBD2, with 5 bases matching. The nucleotide sequence is TGCGCCAGCAGCCGCGGGGAGACCCAGTACTTC. This sequence encodes CASSRGETQYF.